One and the same sample provided the 5 T cell receptor beta chains below, sequenced in a study of beta chain features in type 1 diabetes (dated by TCRdb to the late 2010s). Library preparation used the immunoSEQ multiplex PCR assay. The High Capacity cDNA Reverse Transcription Kit was used to reverse transcribe all of the isolated RNA, meaning that expressed TCRB transcripts were what got sequenced. This is the immuneACCESS table as TCRdb keeps it, with only in-frame sequences that have V and J called. A part of the clones is gone; compared with another copy, unresolved V genes explain less than half, and the rest is unexplained. In this sample the table shows 500,000 to 700,000 clones, roughly a sixth of which occur a single time. The leading ten clones occupy roughly 0.098% of the sample. The specimen sequenced was naive CD4+ T cells from blood. In the paper's terms, the cell subset or site label means: true naive CD4+ T cells. These receptors were obtained from a man younger than 30 in good health.

The V call is TRBV7-2, the J call TRBJ1-2; D unclear. V lost 3 bases and J lost 4, with 12 bases in between. Germline CDR1 SGHTA, CDR2 FQGNSA. This CDR3 is built from 14 residues. The CDR3 bases are TGTGCCAGCAGCTTTGTGGCGAGGAGCTATGGCTACACCTTC. It translates to CASSFVARSYGYTF.

The CDR3 loop is CASKEGGETQYF. CDR3 coding DNA: TGCGCCAGCAAGGAAGGAGGAGAGACCCAGTACTTC. The chain employs TRBV5-1 and TRBJ2-5; D possibly corresponds to TRBD2 (5 bases). The length of the CDR3 is 12 residues. The germline gives CDR1 SGHRS, CDR2 YFSETQ. V dropped 6 bases and J dropped 4 bases, with 10 bases sitting between them.

This chain uses TRBV23-1 with TRBJ1-2; no firm D call. TRBV23-1 is filed as an ORF, its function uncertain. With 8 bases removed from V and 2 bases from J, the gap between germline ends came to 15 bases. This CDR3 is 14 amino acids long. CDR3 nucleotide sequence: TGCGCCAGCCGCCACCGGCGGGAGAACTATGGCTACACCTTC. Translating it yields CASRHRRENYGYTF.

This clone has just a few counts. The gene calls are TRBV2 and TRBJ2-7; tentatively, D is TRBD1 (5 bases). Looked up from germline, CDR1 is SNHLY and CDR2 is FYNNEI. This CDR3 has 14 amino acids. V was cut by 10 bases and J by 2 bases, with 18 bases left in between. Here the CDR3 reads CATPYQGRPYEQYF. CDR3 bases: TGTGCCACCCCGTACCAGGGTCGGCCCTACGAGCAGTACTTC.

This CDR3 is CASSWDRTKETQYF. CDR3 coding DNA: TGTGCCAGCAGCTGGGACAGGACAAAAGAGACCCAGTACTTC. The chain couples TRBV5-4 to TRBJ2-5, with 8 bases identical to TRBD1. The CDR3 has 14 amino acids. Germline trimming cut 3 bases from V and 3 bases from J; bases unmatched to any gene: 4. Germline V gene sequence: CDR1 SGHNT, CDR2 YYREEE (reference sequence).